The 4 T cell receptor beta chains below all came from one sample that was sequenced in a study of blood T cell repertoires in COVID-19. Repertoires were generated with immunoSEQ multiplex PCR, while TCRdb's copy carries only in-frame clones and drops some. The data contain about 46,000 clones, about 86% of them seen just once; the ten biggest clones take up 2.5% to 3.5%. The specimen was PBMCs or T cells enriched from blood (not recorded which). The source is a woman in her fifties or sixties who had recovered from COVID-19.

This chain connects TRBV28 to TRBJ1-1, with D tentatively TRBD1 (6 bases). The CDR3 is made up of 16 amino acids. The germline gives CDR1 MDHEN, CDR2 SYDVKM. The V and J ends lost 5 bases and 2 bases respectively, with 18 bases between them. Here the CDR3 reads CASSRGGRSINTEAFF. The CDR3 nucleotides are TGTGCCAGCAGTCGGGGGGGGCGGTCGATAAACACTGAAGCTTTCTTT.

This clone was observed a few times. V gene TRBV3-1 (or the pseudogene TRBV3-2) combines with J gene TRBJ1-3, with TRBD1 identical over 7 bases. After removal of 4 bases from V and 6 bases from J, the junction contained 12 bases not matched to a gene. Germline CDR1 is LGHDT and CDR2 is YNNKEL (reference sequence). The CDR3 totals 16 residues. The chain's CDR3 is CASSPSYDRAANTIYF. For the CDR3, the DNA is TGTGCCAGCAGCCCGAGTTACGACAGGGCAGCAAACACCATATATTTT.

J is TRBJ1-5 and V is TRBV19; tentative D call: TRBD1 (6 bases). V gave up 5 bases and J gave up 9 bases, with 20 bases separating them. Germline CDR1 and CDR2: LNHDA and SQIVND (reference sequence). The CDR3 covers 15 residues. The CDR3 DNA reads TGTGCCAGTAGTTTCCTCGAGCGGGGGGGGCCGCCCCAGCATTTT. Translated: CASSFLERGGPPQHF.

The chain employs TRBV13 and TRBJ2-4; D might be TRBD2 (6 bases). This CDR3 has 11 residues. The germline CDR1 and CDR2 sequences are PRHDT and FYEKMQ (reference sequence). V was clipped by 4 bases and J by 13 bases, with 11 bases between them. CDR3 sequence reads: CASSWRDSQYF. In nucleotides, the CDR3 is TGTGCCAGCAGCTGGAGGGACTCGCAGTACTTC.